The 2 T cell receptor beta chains in this list originate from one sample, sequenced in a study of blood T cell repertoires in COVID-19. Here immunoSEQ multiplex PCR was the method, and the copy in TCRdb shows in-frame clones only, minus some. Of about 130,000 clones listed, about 89% are singletons. Sequencing was done on a sample of peripheral blood. The receptors were sampled from a man aged 55 to 70 with COVID-19, enrolled during active disease.

This chain joins TRBV12-3 or TRBV12-4 and TRBJ1-4, with D unclear. Trimming removed 1 base at V and 12 bases at J, with 6 bases between. This CDR3 is 11 amino acids long. The CDR3 DNA sequence: TGTGCCAGCAGTTTAGTTACAGAACTGTTTTTT. Translated: CASSLVTELFF.

The chain recombines TRBV6-1 with TRBJ2-2; D unclear. The CDR3 runs 14 residues. V was shortened by 2 bases and J by 13 bases, with 17 bases between the two germline ends. CDR1 and CDR2 from the germline V gene are MNHNS and SASEGT. The CDR3, as DNA: TGTGCCAGCAGTGAACAATTGGCCACAAGTGGGCTGTTTTTT. Translation: CASSEQLATSGLFF.